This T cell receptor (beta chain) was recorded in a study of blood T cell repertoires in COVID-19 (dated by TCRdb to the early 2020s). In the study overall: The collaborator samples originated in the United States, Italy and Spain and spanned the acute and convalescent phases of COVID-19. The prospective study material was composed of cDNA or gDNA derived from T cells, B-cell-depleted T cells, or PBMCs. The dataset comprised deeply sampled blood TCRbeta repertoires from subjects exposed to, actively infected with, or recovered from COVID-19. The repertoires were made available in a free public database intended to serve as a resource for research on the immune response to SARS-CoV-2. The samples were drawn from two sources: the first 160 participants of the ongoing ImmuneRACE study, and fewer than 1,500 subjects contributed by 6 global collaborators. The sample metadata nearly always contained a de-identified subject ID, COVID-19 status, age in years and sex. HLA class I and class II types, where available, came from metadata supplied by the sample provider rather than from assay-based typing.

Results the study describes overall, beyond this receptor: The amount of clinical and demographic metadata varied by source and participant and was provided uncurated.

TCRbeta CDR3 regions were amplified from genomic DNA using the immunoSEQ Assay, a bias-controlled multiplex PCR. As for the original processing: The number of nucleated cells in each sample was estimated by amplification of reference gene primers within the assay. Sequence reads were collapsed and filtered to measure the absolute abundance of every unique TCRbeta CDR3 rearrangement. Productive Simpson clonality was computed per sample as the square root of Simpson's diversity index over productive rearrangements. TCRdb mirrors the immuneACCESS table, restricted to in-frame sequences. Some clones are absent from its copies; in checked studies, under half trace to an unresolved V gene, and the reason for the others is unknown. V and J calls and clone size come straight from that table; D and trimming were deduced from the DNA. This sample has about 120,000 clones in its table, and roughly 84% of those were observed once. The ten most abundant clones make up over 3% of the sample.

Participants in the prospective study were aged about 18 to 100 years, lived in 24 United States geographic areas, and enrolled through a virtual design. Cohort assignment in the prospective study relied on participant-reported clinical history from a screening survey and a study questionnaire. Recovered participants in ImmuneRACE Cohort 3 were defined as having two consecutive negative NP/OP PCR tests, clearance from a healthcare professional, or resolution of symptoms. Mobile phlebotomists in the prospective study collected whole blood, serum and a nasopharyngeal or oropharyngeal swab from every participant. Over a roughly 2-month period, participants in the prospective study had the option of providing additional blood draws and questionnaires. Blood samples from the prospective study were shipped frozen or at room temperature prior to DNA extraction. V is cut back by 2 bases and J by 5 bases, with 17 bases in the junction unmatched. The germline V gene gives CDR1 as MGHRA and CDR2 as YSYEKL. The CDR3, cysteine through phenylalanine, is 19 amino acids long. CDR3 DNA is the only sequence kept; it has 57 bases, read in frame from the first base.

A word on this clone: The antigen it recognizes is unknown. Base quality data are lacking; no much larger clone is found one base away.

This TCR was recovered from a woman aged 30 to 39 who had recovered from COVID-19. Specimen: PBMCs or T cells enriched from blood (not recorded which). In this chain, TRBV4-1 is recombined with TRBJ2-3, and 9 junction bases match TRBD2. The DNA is TGCGCCAGCAGCCAATACCTTACTGTGGCGGGAGGGCCAGTAGATACGCAGTATTTT. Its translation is CASSQYLTVAGGPVDTQYF.